These 7 T cell receptor beta chains were sequenced from one sample in a study of blood T cell repertoires in COVID-19. Some clones are missing from TCRdb's copy, which holds only in-frame ones; the method was immunoSEQ multiplex PCR. The sample yields under 200,000 clones, 80% to 85% seen once. Material: PBMCs or T cells enriched from blood (not recorded which). Source of these receptors: a woman aged 50 to 60 who had recovered from COVID-19.

The chain is built from TRBV19 and TRBJ1-1; TRBD1 aligns across 9 bases. Germline-derived CDR1 and CDR2 are LNHDA and SQIVND (reference sequence). The CDR3 extends over 15 amino acids. J gave up 4 bases and V 2 bases, and 5 bases lay outside the gene matches. The DNA of the CDR3 is TGTGCCAGTAGTATAACGGAGACAGGGGGCACTGAAGCTTTCTTT. Its protein is CASSITETGGTEAFF. The whole variable domain, remainder taken from reference TRBV19 and TRBJ1-1, is DGGITQSPKYLFRKEGQNVTLSCEQNLNHDAMYWYRQDPGQGLRLIYYSQIVNDFQKGDIAEGYSVSREKKESFPLTVTSAQKNPTAFYLCASSITETGGTEAFFGQGTRLTVV.

This clone has a handful of counts. The chain uses TRBV3-1 (or the pseudogene TRBV3-2) and TRBJ2-3, with D possibly being TRBD1 (5 bases). The germline CDR1 and CDR2 sequences are LGHDT and YNNKEL (reference sequence). The CDR3 runs 14 residues. The V end was cut by 5 bases, the J end by 0 bases, with 9 bases between. The CDR3 sequence is CASSDRPSTDTQYF. In DNA form, the CDR3 reads TGTGCCAGCAGCGACAGACCTAGCACAGATACGCAGTATTTT.

The rearrangement links TRBV5-4 to TRBJ2-1; TRBD2 aligns across 8 bases. The CDR3 totals 15 residues. V lost 4 bases to trimming and J lost 3 bases; unmatched junction nucleotides: 6. Germline V gives CDR1 SGHNT, CDR2 YYREEE (reference sequence). This CDR3 is CASSPGLADYNEQFF. The CDR3 nucleotides are TGTGCCAGCAGCCCAGGACTAGCCGACTACAATGAGCAGTTCTTC.

This sequence joins TRBV6-2 or TRBV6-3 and TRBJ1-1; no firm D call. The CDR3 has 17 amino acids. The germline V and J ends were trimmed by 0 bases and 0 bases, with 14 bases remaining between them. The germline V gene has CDR1 MNHEY and CDR2 SVGEGT. The CDR3 here is CASSYSNGKVMNTEAFF. CDR3 sequence (DNA): TGTGCCAGCAGTTACTCAAACGGGAAAGTCATGAACACTGAAGCTTTCTTT.

The J gene is TRBJ2-2, the V gene TRBV18; TRBD2 aligns across 10 bases. CDR1 and CDR2 (germline): KGHSH, LQKENI. This CDR3 is built from 16 residues. V trimming: 2 bases; J trimming: 5 bases; junction bases outside the gene matches: 5. DNA for the CDR3: TGTGCCAGCTCACCAACTAGCGGGACAACAACCGGGGAGCTGTTTTTT. Translated: CASSPTSGTTTGELFF. Drawing the rest from reference TRBV18 and TRBJ2-2, the complete variable domain is NAGVMQNPRHLVRRRGQEARLRCSPMKGHSHVYWYRQLPEEGLKFMVYLQKENIIDESGMPKERFSAEFPKEGPSILRIQQVVRGDSAAYFCASSPTSGTTTGELFFGEGSRLTVL.

This chain joins TRBV18 and TRBJ2-7; TRBD2 aligns across 8 bases. Germline V gene sequence: CDR1 KGHSH, CDR2 LQKENI. This CDR3 region has 15 residues. Trimming took 2 bases from V and 2 from J; bases not matched to a gene: 5. The CDR3 is CASSPGPGGPYEQYF. For the CDR3, the DNA is TGTGCCAGCTCACCAGGACCGGGGGGGCCCTACGAGCAGTACTTC. Full variable domain (outside the CDR3, taken from reference TRBV18 and TRBJ2-7): NAGVMQNPRHLVRRRGQEARLRCSPMKGHSHVYWYRQLPEEGLKFMVYLQKENIIDESGMPKERFSAEFPKEGPSILRIQQVVRGDSAAYFCASSPGPGGPYEQYFGPGTRLTVT.

The J gene is TRBJ2-3, the V gene TRBV2; 12 bases align to TRBD2. The germline V gene has CDR1 SNHLY and CDR2 FYNNEI. This CDR3 region has 16 residues. V lost 3 bases, J lost 9 bases, and 10 bases stayed unmatched. CDR3 in DNA: TGTGCCAGCAGTGACCCTCTAGCGGGAGGGCCTTGGACGCAGTATTTT. This codes for CASSDPLAGGPWTQYF.